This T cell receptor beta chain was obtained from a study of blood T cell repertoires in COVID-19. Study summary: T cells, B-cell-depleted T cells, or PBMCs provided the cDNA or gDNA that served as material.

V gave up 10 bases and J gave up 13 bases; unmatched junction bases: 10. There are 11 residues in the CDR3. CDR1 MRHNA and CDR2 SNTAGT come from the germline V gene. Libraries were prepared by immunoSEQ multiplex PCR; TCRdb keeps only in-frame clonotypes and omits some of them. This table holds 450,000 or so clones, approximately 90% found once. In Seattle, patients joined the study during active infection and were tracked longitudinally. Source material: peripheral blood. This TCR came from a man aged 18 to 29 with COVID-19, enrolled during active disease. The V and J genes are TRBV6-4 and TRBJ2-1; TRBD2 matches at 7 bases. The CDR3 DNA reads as TGTGCCACACCTCGGGGACTATTTCAGTTCTTC. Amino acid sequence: CATPRGLFQFF.